One sample yielded the 12 T cell receptor beta chains listed below, sequenced in a study of shared clonotypes between healthy human individuals. Generated by immunoSEQ multiplex PCR, the TCRdb table keeps only in-frame clones and is missing some. The sample has roughly 850,000 clones, approximately 96% seen once. Selected positively for CCR7 and CD45RO-negative, naive CD8 cells excluded terminally differentiated effector memory CD45RA+ cells. The sequenced sample was naive CD8+ T cells sorted from blood. These receptors all come from a man aged 25 to 40 in good health.

This sequence joins TRBV27 and TRBJ1-5; no clear D. The V end was cut by 4 bases, the J end by 6 bases, with 16 bases between. The germline V gene encodes CDR1 MNHEY and CDR2 SMNVEV (reference sequence). The CDR3 consists of 15 residues. The CDR3 DNA reads as TGTGCCAGCAGTTATTCGGCATTCCCGTCTCAGCCCCAGCATTTT. This codes for CASSYSAFPSQPQHF.

V gene TRBV28 combines with J gene TRBJ1-4, with D maybe TRBD1 (5 bases). This CDR3 contains 13 residues. The germline V and J ends were trimmed by 6 bases and 2 bases, with 7 bases remaining between them. Per germline, CDR1 MDHEN and CDR2 SYDVKM. CDR3 in DNA: TGTGCCAGCAGCAAGGGGACTAATGAAAAACTGTTTTTT. Its translation: CASSKGTNEKLFF. The full variable domain, in which reference TRBV28 and TRBJ1-4 provide the parts outside the CDR3, is DVKVTQSSRYLVKRTGEKVFLECVQDMDHENMFWYRQDPGLGLRLIYFSYDVKMKEKGDIPEGYSVSREKKERFSLILESASTNQTSMYLCASSKGTNEKLFFGSGTQLSVL.

The chain uses TRBV7-8 and TRBJ2-7; D might be TRBD1 (6 bases). CDR3 length equals 16 residues. CDR1 is SGHVS, CDR2 FQNEAQ, per germline. V lost 5 bases and J 2 bases, leaving 19 bases between the germline ends. The CDR3 is CASSPAGSTGAYEQYF. CDR3 bases: TGTGCCAGCAGCCCTGCCGGTTCGACAGGAGCCTACGAGCAGTACTTC.

This sequence joins TRBV27 and TRBJ2-1; maybe TRBD2 (7 bases). Per germline, CDR1 MNHEY and CDR2 SMNVEV (reference sequence). Trimming pared 5 bases from V and 1 base from J, leaving 15 bases between. The CDR3 contains 16 residues. The CDR3 is CASSPFAGASYNEQFF. CDR3 bases: TGTGCCAGCAGTCCCTTTGCGGGGGCTTCCTACAATGAGCAGTTCTTC.

The chain links TRBV7-8 to TRBJ1-5; D remains unclear. In germline, CDR1 is SGHVS, CDR2 FQNEAQ. The length of the CDR3 is 16 residues. V shed 7 bases and J shed 0 bases, with 16 bases lying between them. The CDR3 DNA is TGTGCCAGCAATGAAATGTCCGGCGATAGCAATCAGCCCCAGCATTTT. It translates to CASNEMSGDSNQPQHF. Combining the CDR3 with reference TRBV7-8 and TRBJ1-5 gives the whole variable domain GAGVSQSPRYKVAKRGQDVALRCDPISGHVSLFWYQQALGQGPEFLTYFQNEAQLDKSGLPSDRFFAERPEGSVSTLKIQRTQQEDSAVYLCASNEMSGDSNQPQHFGDGTRLSIL.

Remarks on this clone: The junction differs from germline at one of its ends, possibly a read error. The gene calls are TRBV5-1 and TRBJ2-1, with 10 bases identical to TRBD1. The CDR3 has 15 residues. Germline V CDR1 and CDR2: SGHRS, YFSETQ. The CDR3 here is CASTLGDRGGNEQFF. DNA for the CDR3: TGCGCCAGCACCTTGGGGGACAGGGGAGGCAATGAGCAGTTCTTC. The variable domain in full, with the rest retrieved from reference TRBV5-1 and TRBJ2-1, is KAGVTQTPRYLIKTRGQQVTLSCSPISGHRSVSWYQQTPGQGLQFLFEYFSETQRNKGNFPGRFSGRQFSNSRSEMNVSTLELGDSALYLCASTLGDRGGNEQFFGPGTRLTVL.

The rearrangement joins TRBV15 to TRBJ1-5; D is unclear. V was pared by 0 bases and J by 5 bases, with 5 bases between. CDR3 length equals 13 residues. From germline, CDR1 is LNHNV and CDR2 YYDKDF (reference sequence). The CDR3 here is CATSRDLDQPQHF. The DNA of the CDR3 is TGTGCCACCAGCAGAGATCTTGATCAGCCCCAGCATTTT.

The V call is TRBV4-1, the J call TRBJ2-1; weak D call: TRBD2 (5 bases). The CDR3 spans 15 residues. Germline values: CDR1 MGHRA, CDR2 YSYEKL. V was pared by 0 bases and J by 5 bases, with 11 bases between. The CDR3 DNA reads as TGCGCCAGCAGCCAAGACCAGGTGGGAGACAATGAGCAGTTCTTC. The encoded protein is CASSQDQVGDNEQFF.

This clone was recorded only once. This chain uses TRBV7-2 with TRBJ2-4; 7 bases agree with TRBD2. The CDR3 extends over 16 amino acids. CDR1 and CDR2 (germline): SGHTA, FQGNSA. V lost 3 bases and J lost 5; bases outside the gene matches: 10. The CDR3 sequence is CASSFRLLATENIQYF. For the CDR3, the DNA is TGTGCCAGCAGCTTCCGTTTACTAGCGACTGAAAACATTCAGTACTTC.

The chain recombines TRBV6-6 with TRBJ2-2, with TRBD2 matching 10 bases. This CDR3 has 15 residues. Germline values: CDR1 MNHNY, CDR2 SVGAGI (reference sequence). The J segment lost 7 bases and the V segment lost 6 bases, leaving 8 bases of the junction unmatched. CDR3 DNA: TGTGCCAGCAGATTCAGCGGGAGGGCCATCGGGGAGCTGTTTTTT. Residues: CASRFSGRAIGELFF.

The rearrangement links TRBV19 to TRBJ2-7; 9 positions match TRBD1. V lost 6 bases and J lost 3; bases outside the gene matches: 6. The germline gives CDR1 LNHDA, CDR2 SQIVND (reference sequence). The CDR3 is 14 residues long. The CDR3 loop reads CASSYGQGIYEQYF. CDR3 DNA: TGTGCCAGTAGCTACGGACAGGGGATCTACGAGCAGTACTTC.

The V and J genes are TRBV13 and TRBJ2-2; TRBD2 is a possible D gene (6 bases). The length of the CDR3 is 20 residues. Per germline, CDR1 PRHDT and CDR2 FYEKMQ (reference sequence). V shed 0 bases and J shed 0 bases, with 20 bases lying between them. CDR3 bases: TGTGCCAGCAGCTTAGGTTTCCGGCGGGGCGGCGACCCGAACACCGGGGAGCTGTTTTTT. Its translation is CASSLGFRRGGDPNTGELFF.